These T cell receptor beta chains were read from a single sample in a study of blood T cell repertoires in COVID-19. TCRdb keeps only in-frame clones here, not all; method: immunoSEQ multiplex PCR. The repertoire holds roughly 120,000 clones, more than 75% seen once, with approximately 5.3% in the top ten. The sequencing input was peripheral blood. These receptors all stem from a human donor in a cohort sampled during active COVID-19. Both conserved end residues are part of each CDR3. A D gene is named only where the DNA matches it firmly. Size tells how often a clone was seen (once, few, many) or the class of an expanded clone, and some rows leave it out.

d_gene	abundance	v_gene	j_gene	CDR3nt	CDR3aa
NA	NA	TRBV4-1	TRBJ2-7	TGCGCCAGCAGCCAAGTTCGGGGTTGGGGCTACGAGCAGTACTTC	CASSQVRGWGYEQYF
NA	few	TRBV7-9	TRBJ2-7	TGTGCCAGCAGCTTTCGGGACACCTACGAGCAGTACTTC	CASSFRDTYEQYF
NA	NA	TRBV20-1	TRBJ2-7	TGCAGTGCTAGTTCAGTCTCCTACGAGCAGTACTTC	CSASSVSYEQYF
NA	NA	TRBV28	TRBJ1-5	TGTGCCAGCTGGCCCTATAGCGCTAATCAGCCCCAGCATTTT	CASWPYSANQPQHF
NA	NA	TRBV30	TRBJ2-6	TGTGCCTGGATACCCCCGGGTACCAGAGGCAGGGCCAACGTCCTGACTTTC	CAWIPPGTRGRANVLTF
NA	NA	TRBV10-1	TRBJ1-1	TGCGCCAGCAGTGACTCCCAGGGGAGAGCTGAAGCTTTCTTT	CASSDSQGRAEAFF
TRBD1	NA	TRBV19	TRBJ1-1	TGTGCCAGTACCTGGGACAGGGGGCGCGTGATGAACACTGAAGCTTTCTTT	CASTWDRGRVMNTEAFF
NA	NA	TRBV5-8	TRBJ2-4	TGTGCCAGCATCAGACAGTTTGGCGTCAAAAACATTCAGTACTTC	CASIRQFGVKNIQYF
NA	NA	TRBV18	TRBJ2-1	TGTGCCAGCTCACCTCCCCTTGGGGGGATCAATGAGCAGTTCTTC	CASSPPLGGINEQFF
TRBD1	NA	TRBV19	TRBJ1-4	TGTGCCAGTACCGACAGGGGCGGGAGTGAAAAACTGTTTTTT	CASTDRGGSEKLFF
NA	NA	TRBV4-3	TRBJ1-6	TGCGCCAGCAGCCATATTATGCAGGGCTGGAATTCACCCCTCCACTTT	CASSHIMQGWNSPLHF
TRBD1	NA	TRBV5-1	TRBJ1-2	TGCGCCAGCAGCCCCACTAGGGACAGGGGGCGTCGGAATGGCTACACCTTC	CASSPTRDRGRRNGYTF
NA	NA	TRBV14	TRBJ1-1	TGTGCCAGCAGCCAAGATCCTCTCACTGAAGCTTTCTTT	CASSQDPLTEAFF
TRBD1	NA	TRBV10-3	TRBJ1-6	TGTGCCATCAGTGAGACAGGGGATTCACCCCTCCACTTT	CAISETGDSPLHF
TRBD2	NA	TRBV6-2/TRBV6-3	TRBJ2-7	TGTGCCAGCAGTATGCTACTAGCGGGAGGGCCGAGAGGCTCAAAAAACTACGAGCAGTACTTC	CASSMLLAGGPRGSKNYEQYF
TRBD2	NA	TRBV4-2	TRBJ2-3	TGTGCCAGCAGCACTAGCGGAGAGCCCCCAGATACGCAGTATTTT	CASSTSGEPPDTQYF
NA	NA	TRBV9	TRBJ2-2	TGTGCCAGCAGCCCCGGGACTCTTACCGGGGAGCTGTTTTTT	CASSPGTLTGELFF
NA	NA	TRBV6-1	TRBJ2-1	TGTGCCAGCAGTGAAAGGAGGGTTGGCTCCTACAATGAGCAGTTCTTC	CASSERRVGSYNEQFF
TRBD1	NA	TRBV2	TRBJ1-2	TGTGCCAGCAGTCGACAGGGCGGCCAAGAAATATATGGCTACACCTTC	CASSRQGGQEIYGYTF
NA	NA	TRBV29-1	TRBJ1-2	TGCAGCGTTGCCCACCGACAGGCTAACTATGGCTACACCTTC	CSVAHRQANYGYTF
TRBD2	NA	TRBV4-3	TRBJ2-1	TGCGCCAGCAGCCAAGACCCGGCGGGAGAGTACAATGAGCAGTTCTTC	CASSQDPAGEYNEQFF
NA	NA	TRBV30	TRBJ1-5	TGTGCCTGGAGTGTAAACGGGAGGTATCAGCCCCAGCATTTT	CAWSVNGRYQPQHF
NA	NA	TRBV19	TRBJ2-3	TGTGCCAGTAGTCAGATGCGGGTCACAGATACGCAGTATTTT	CASSQMRVTDTQYF
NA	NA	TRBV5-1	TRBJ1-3	TGCGCCAGCAGCTTGGGGACAGATGGAAACACCATATATTTT	CASSLGTDGNTIYF
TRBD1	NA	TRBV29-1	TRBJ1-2	TGCAGCGCAAGACGACAGGGGTCGGATGGCTACACCTTC	CSARRQGSDGYTF
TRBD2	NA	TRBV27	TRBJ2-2	TGTGCCAGCAGTGGACTAGGAATAGGATCCGGGGAGCTGTTTTTT	CASSGLGIGSGELFF
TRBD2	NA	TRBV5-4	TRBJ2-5	TGTGCCAGCAGCCTCAGCGGGAGGGAAGAGACCCAGTACTTC	CASSLSGREETQYF
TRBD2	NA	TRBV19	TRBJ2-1	TGTGCCAGTAGGGGATTTGGACTAGCGGGTTTCGGGCAGGGCAATGAGCAGTTCTTC	CASRGFGLAGFGQGNEQFF
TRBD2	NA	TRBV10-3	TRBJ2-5	TGTGCCATCAGTCATAATGCACCCGGGGGGGAGACCCAGTACTTC	CAISHNAPGGETQYF
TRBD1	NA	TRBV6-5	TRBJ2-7	TGTGCCAGCCGGGACAGACGACCCCAATCCTACGAGCAGTACTTC	CASRDRRPQSYEQYF
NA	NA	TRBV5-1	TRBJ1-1	TGCGCCAGCAGCGGAGACTCCTCGAACACTGAAGCTTTCTTT	CASSGDSSNTEAFF
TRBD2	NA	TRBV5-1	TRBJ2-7	TGCGCCAGCAGCTTACTAGCGGGGCCCTACGAGCAGTACTTC	CASSLLAGPYEQYF
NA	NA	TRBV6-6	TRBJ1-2	TGTGCCAGCAGTTCCCGGGGGGTAGAGGGCTACACCTTC	CASSSRGVEGYTF
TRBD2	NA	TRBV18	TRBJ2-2	TGTGCCAGCTCACCAGGGACTAGCGGCGGGGGATCCGGGGAGCTGTTTTTT	CASSPGTSGGGSGELFF
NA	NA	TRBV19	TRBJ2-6	TGTGCCAGTAGTATAGCCGCCGCGGACTCTGGGGCCAACGTCCTGACTTTC	CASSIAAADSGANVLTF
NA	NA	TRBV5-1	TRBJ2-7	TGCGCCAGCAGCTGGGCGGGACGGATCTACGAGCAGTACTTC	CASSWAGRIYEQYF
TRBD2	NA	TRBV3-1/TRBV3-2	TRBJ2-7	TGTGCCAGCAGCCAACCGGGACTAGCATCCTACGAGCAGTACTTC	CASSQPGLASYEQYF
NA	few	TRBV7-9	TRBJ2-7	TGTGCCAGCAGCCAGACCGGGGGACCTTCCTACGAGCAGTACTTC	CASSQTGGPSYEQYF
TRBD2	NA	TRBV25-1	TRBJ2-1	TGTGCCAGCAGTGAATGGGGTAGCGGGACGCAGAATGAGCAGTTCTTC	CASSEWGSGTQNEQFF
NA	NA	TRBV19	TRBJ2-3	TGTGCCAGTAGTGTAACAGGGAGCGTAGATACGCAGTATTTT	CASSVTGSVDTQYF
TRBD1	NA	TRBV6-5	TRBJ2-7	TGTGCCAGTACCCGACAGGGGGTCGTATACGAGCAGTACTTC	CASTRQGVVYEQYF
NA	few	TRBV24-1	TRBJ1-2	TGTGCCACCAGTGACCCGACAGCTAACTATGGCTACACCTTC	CATSDPTANYGYTF
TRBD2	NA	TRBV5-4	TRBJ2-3	TGTGCCAGCAGCTTGAAGGCGGGGGGGATCTCGACTAGGATAGATACGCAGTATTTT	CASSLKAGGISTRIDTQYF
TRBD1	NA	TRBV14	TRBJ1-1	TGTGCCAGCAGCCAAACCACCCTAGGGACAGGGGCTTTCTTT	CASSQTTLGTGAFF
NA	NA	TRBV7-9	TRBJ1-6	TGTGCCAGCAGCCCAGCGGCGTCAGGGGTGAATTCACCCCTCCACTTT	CASSPAASGVNSPLHF
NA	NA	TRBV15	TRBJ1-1	TGTGCCACCAGCAGAGTGGTAGTGAACACTGAAGCTTTCTTT	CATSRVVVNTEAFF
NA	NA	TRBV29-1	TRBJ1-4	TGCAGCGTTGGGCAAGAAAAACTGTTTTTT	CSVGQEKLFF
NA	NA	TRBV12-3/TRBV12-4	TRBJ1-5	TGTGCCAGCAGTTTAAGGGGTACGGAGCCCCAGCATTTT	CASSLRGTEPQHF